Following are 24 T cell receptor beta chains from one sample sequenced in a study of siplizumab effects on memory and regulatory T cells. Clones were read by immunoSEQ multiplex PCR, and TCRdb kept only the in-frame ones, dropping some. The profile shows approximately 50,000 clones, more than 85% of them singletons. Source material: CD8+ T cells sorted from blood. These receptor sequences come from a human donor in good health.

The rearrangement links TRBV29-1 to TRBJ2-7; D is possibly TRBD1 (6 bases). The V gene's germline CDR1 is SQVTM and CDR2 ANQGSEA. The CDR3 runs 13 residues. V lost 3 bases to trimming and J lost 5 bases, with 14 bases between them. For the CDR3, the DNA is TGCAGCGTTGAGTTTCAGGGGACCCACGAGCAGTACTTC. Translating it yields CSVEFQGTHEQYF.

This chain joins TRBV13 and TRBJ1-5, with D uncertain. The germline V gene encodes CDR1 PRHDT and CDR2 FYEKMQ (reference sequence). The CDR3 consists of 13 residues. Trimming left V 5 bases short and J 7 bases short, with 12 bases between. The CDR3 bases are TGTGCCAGCAGCCTGCGGGGTACCCAGCCCCAGCATTTT. Its protein product is CASSLRGTQPQHF.

The rearrangement links TRBV5-1 to TRBJ2-2; 7 nucleotides agree with TRBD1. J was trimmed by 4 bases and V by 4 bases; bases with no gene match: 7. The length of the CDR3 is 15 residues. The germline V gene has CDR1 SGHRS and CDR2 YFSETQ. The CDR3 region has the DNA TGCGCCAGCAGCATGACAGGGTCGAGCACCGGGGAGCTGTTTTTT. The encoded protein is CASSMTGSSTGELFF.

The V call is TRBV7-9, the J call TRBJ2-1; D gene unclear. Trimming shortened V by 4 bases and J by 6 bases, and 19 bases separated the two germline ends. CDR3 length: 16 amino acids. Germline CDR1 is SEHNR and CDR2 is FQNEAQ (reference sequence). In nucleotides, the CDR3 is TGTGCCAGCAGCTCCCCCGGCCTTACCTCACGCAATGAGCAGTTCTTC. Translation gives CASSSPGLTSRNEQFF.

About this clone itself: A read error may account for a junction end that differs from germline. The V call is TRBV27, the J call TRBJ2-5, with 7 bases lining up with TRBD2. The DNA matches TRBJ2-7 better at its end, which makes the J call doubtful. This CDR3 comprises 17 residues. Germline V gene sequence: CDR1 MNHEY, CDR2 SMNVEV (reference sequence). In nucleotides, the CDR3 is TGTGCCAGCAGTTTATCGCGGTTCACGGGACTATCCTCCGAGCAGTACTTC. As protein: CASSLSRFTGLSSEQYF.

This rearrangement joins TRBV27 to TRBJ1-2; D not certain. Germline loops: CDR1 MNHEY, CDR2 SMNVEV (reference sequence). There are 15 residues in the CDR3. Trimming stripped 0 bases from V and 7 bases from J, with 15 bases between. The CDR3 region is CASSLSIGRPRGYTF. The CDR3 DNA reads TGTGCCAGCAGTTTATCGATAGGTCGACCCCGTGGCTACACCTTC.

The J gene is TRBJ2-7, the V gene TRBV27; no clear D. Per the germline V gene, CDR1 is MNHEY and CDR2 is SMNVEV (reference sequence). The V gene lost 5 bases and the J gene lost 5 bases, with 13 bases spanning the gap. The CDR3 runs to 13 residues. Here the CDR3 reads CASSPLVEHEQYF. CDR3 in DNA: TGTGCCAGCAGTCCTTTAGTGGAGCACGAGCAGTACTTC.

J is TRBJ2-1 and V is TRBV2, with a weak D call TRBD1 (6 bases). From germline, CDR1 is SNHLY and CDR2 FYNNEI. This CDR3 region has 15 residues. Between the trimmed V and J ends, which lost 6 bases and 4 bases, there was a span of 16 bases. The CDR3 DNA is TGTGCCAGCAGCCATATACAAGGGGGATACAATGAGCAGTTCTTC. Translated: CASSHIQGGYNEQFF. The variable domain in full, completed from reference TRBV2 and TRBJ2-1, reads EPEVTQTPSHQVTQMGQEVILRCVPISNHLYFYWYRQILGQKVEFLVSFYNNEISEKSEIFDDQFSVERPDGSNFTLKIRSTKLEDSAMYFCASSHIQGGYNEQFFGPGTRLTVL.

In DNA, the CDR3 is TGCAGCGTTTATGTGAACACTGAAGCTTTCTTT. It is translated as CSVYVNTEAFF. The chain is built from TRBV29-1 and TRBJ1-1; D is unresolved. V dropped 5 bases and J dropped 0 bases, with 4 bases sitting between them. Germline V gene data show CDR1 as SQVTM and CDR2 as ANQGSEA. This CDR3 is 11 amino acids long.

The rearrangement uses TRBV5-1 and TRBJ1-2; D perhaps matches TRBD1 (5 bases). With 4 bases removed from V and 3 bases from J, the gap between germline ends came to 10 bases. The CDR3 loop spans 13 amino acids. From germline, CDR1 is SGHRS and CDR2 YFSETQ. In nucleotides, the CDR3 is TGCGCCAGCAGCCCCGGGGGACACTATGGCTACACCTTC. As protein: CASSPGGHYGYTF.

This rearrangement joins TRBV29-1 to TRBJ2-2; D may be TRBD2 (6 bases). The germline gives CDR1 SQVTM, CDR2 ANQGSEA. The CDR3 sequence is 14 residues long. Trimming left V 3 bases short and J 1 base short, with 9 bases between. The CDR3 reads CSVDSGRNTGELFF. The CDR3 coding sequence is TGCAGCGTTGACTCCGGGAGGAACACCGGGGAGCTGTTTTTT.

The V gene is TRBV9, the J gene TRBJ2-7, with D possibly called TRBD1 or TRBD2 (6 bases each). The germline V and J ends were trimmed by 0 bases and 5 bases, with 12 bases remaining between them. From germline, CDR1 is SGDLS and CDR2 YYNGEE. This CDR3 has 14 residues. The CDR3: CASSVAVGGDEQYF. In DNA form, the CDR3 reads TGTGCCAGCAGCGTAGCTGTCGGGGGCGACGAGCAGTACTTC.

V usage is TRBV11-2 and J usage is TRBJ2-3; TRBD2 agrees at 8 bases. The V gene's germline CDR1 is SGHAT and CDR2 FQNNGV. J was trimmed by 6 bases and V by 5 bases; bases with no gene match: 13. The CDR3 sequence is 16 residues long. This CDR3 reads CASSPKGTRDGDTQYF. CDR3 nucleotide sequence: TGTGCCAGCAGCCCAAAAGGGACTAGGGATGGGGATACGCAGTATTTT.

CDR3 nucleotides: TGTGCCAGCAGCGTAGCTAATGCGGGAGGCCCGTCAAATGAGCAGTTCTTC. Amino acids: CASSVANAGGPSNEQFF. This chain uses TRBV9 with TRBJ2-1; 8 bases match TRBD2. Germline V CDR1 and CDR2: SGDLS, YYNGEE. V dropped 0 bases and J dropped 7; count of bases not matched to a gene: 12. This CDR3 has 17 residues.

This chain links TRBV19 with TRBJ1-4; D remains unclear. The V and J ends lost 8 bases and 5 bases respectively, with 15 bases between them. Germline CDR1 LNHDA, CDR2 SQIVND (reference sequence). CDR3 length: 14 amino acids. The DNA for the CDR3 is TGTGCCAGTGCCCGAAGGACGGACAATGAAAAACTGTTTTTT. This translates into CASARRTDNEKLFF.

The chain is built from TRBV28 and TRBJ2-5; maybe TRBD1 (6 bases). The DNA matches TRBJ2-7 better at its end, which makes the J call doubtful. In germline, CDR1 is MDHEN, CDR2 SYDVKM. This CDR3 has 15 amino acids. The CDR3 region is CASSLFGRGIDEQYF. In nucleotides, the CDR3 is TGTGCCAGCAGTTTATTTGGCAGGGGCATCGACGAGCAGTACTTC.

This sequence joins TRBV12-5 and TRBJ2-5, with D unresolved. The CDR3 is 10 amino acids. V lost 6 bases to trimming and J lost 1 base, with 0 bases between them. Germline CDR1 is LGHNT and CDR2 is FRNRAP. CDR3 DNA sequence: TGTGCTAGTGGCCAAGAGACCCAGTACTTC. This sequence encodes CASGQETQYF.

About this clone itself: An end of the junction does not agree with germline; a read error may underlie this. The chain recombines TRBV9 with TRBJ2-1, with 12 bases identical to TRBD2. The germline V gene encodes CDR1 SGDLS and CDR2 YYNGEE. The CDR3 has 18 residues. Written as DNA, the CDR3 is TGTGCCAGCAGCGAAGCGACTAGCGGGAGTTTCGGATACAGTGAGCAGTTCTTC. Amino acids: CASSEATSGSFGYSEQFF. The full variable domain, rest sourced from reference TRBV9 and TRBJ2-1, is DSGVTQTPKHLITATGQRVTLRCSPRSGDLSVYWYQQSLDQGLQFLIQYYNGEERAKGNILERFSAQQFPDLHSELNLSSLELGDSALYFCASSEATSGSFGYSEQFFGPGTRLTVL.

The chain recombines TRBV5-6 with TRBJ1-1; TRBD1 might be the D (5 bases). Germline V gene data show CDR1 as SGHDT and CDR2 as YYEEEE. Trimming cost V 4 bases and J 4 bases, with 14 bases left between them. CDR3 size: 14 residues. The CDR3: CASSLTRRGTEAFF. The CDR3, as DNA: TGTGCCAGCAGCCTCACTAGAAGGGGCACTGAAGCTTTCTTT.

The chain has TRBV4-1 and TRBJ2-1; 11 nucleotides line up with TRBD1. V lost 1 base and J lost 8; bases outside the gene matches: 1. CDR1 is MGHRA and CDR2 is YSYEKL in the germline V gene. The CDR3 runs to 14 residues. The DNA for the CDR3 is TGCGCCAGCAGCCAAGGGGACAGGGGGTATGAGCAGTTCTTC. It yields the protein CASSQGDRGYEQFF.

This chain uses TRBV6-1 with TRBJ1-2; D is perhaps TRBD1 (5 bases). The CDR3 sequence is 15 residues long. With 3 bases removed from V and 9 bases from J, the gap between germline ends came to 20 bases. Per the germline V gene, CDR1 is MNHNS and CDR2 is SASEGT. The CDR3 is CASSERLRTADSYTF. CDR3 in DNA: TGTGCCAGCAGTGAGCGCCTCCGGACGGCGGACAGCTACACCTTC.

The chain joins TRBV6-6 to TRBJ2-3, with 12 bases that match TRBD2. V dropped 6 bases and J dropped 1; count of bases not matched to a gene: 5. The germline V gene encodes CDR1 MNHNY and CDR2 SVGAGI (reference sequence). The CDR3 covers 16 residues. The CDR3 region has the DNA TGTGCCAGCAGCCCCCGACTAGCGGGAGGCACAGATACGCAGTATTTT. It yields the protein CASSPRLAGGTDTQYF.

The chain uses TRBV25-1 and TRBJ2-6; 9 bases agree with TRBD2. Germline V gene lookup returns CDR1 MGHDK and CDR2 SYGVNS. The CDR3 extends over 16 amino acids. V lost 8 bases, J lost 4 bases, and 9 bases stayed unmatched. The CDR3 is CASFLASGKGANVLTF. The DNA of the CDR3 is TGTGCCAGCTTTTTGGCTAGCGGGAAGGGGGCCAACGTCCTGACTTTC.

This chain links TRBV19 with TRBJ1-1, with no clear D. The CDR3 length is 13 residues. Germline lookup yields CDR1 LNHDA and CDR2 SQIVND (reference sequence). Trimming left V 11 bases short and J 5 bases short, with 18 bases between. CDR3 bases: TGTGCCGGTGCCCAGCTTAGAGGGACTGAAGCTTTCTTT. It encodes CAGAQLRGTEAFF.